These T cell receptor beta chains were read from a single sample in a study of T cells in Graves' hyperthyroidism and ophthalmopathy. Using its own MiXCR run on the multiplex PCR reads, TCRdb lists one record per CDR3 protein. The sample contains around 450,000 distinct CDR3 sequences, more than 15% of which appear only once. Sample: blood. These receptors all come from a young woman with Graves' hyperthyroidism. Both conserved end residues are part of each CDR3. The order of the fields is V gene, J gene, clone size, D gene, CDR3 protein, CDR3 DNA. D genes are given only for firm matches. Size tells how often a clone was seen (once, few, many) or the class of an expanded clone, and some rows leave it out.

TRBV20-1	TRBJ1-2	many	-	CSASLSVGYTF	TGCAGTGCTAGTCTCAGCGTAGGCTACACCTTC
TRBV5-6	TRBJ1-2	-	-	CASSPPRGEAGPYGYTF	TGTGCCAGCAGCCCACCCCGAGGGGAAGCGGGCCCATATGGCTACACCTTC
TRBV7-8	TRBJ1-5	-	TRBD1	CASSLALEGDRVGTADQPQHF	TGTGCCAGCAGCTTAGCCCTAGAGGGAGACAGGGTAGGGACGGCGGACCAGCCCCAGCATTTT
TRBV20-1	TRBJ1-1	many	TRBD1	CSARDEGQGSTEAFF	TGCAGTGCTAGAGATGAAGGACAGGGGAGTACTGAAGCTTTCTTT
TRBV3-1	TRBJ2-5	many	TRBD2	CASSQDGGSSGDEETQYF	TGTGCCAGCAGCCAAGATGGTGGGTCTAGCGGGGACGAAGAGACCCAGTACTTC
TRBV6-1	TRBJ1-2	few	TRBD1	CASGRGQGNYGYTF	TGTGCCAGCGGTAGAGGACAGGGAAACTATGGCTACACCTTC
TRBV29-1	TRBJ2-7	many	-	CSVTQRYEQYF	TGCAGCGTTACCCAGCGTTACGAGCAGTACTTC
TRBV3-1	TRBJ2-7	-	-	CASSQSPPGYFNEQYF	TGTGCCAGCAGCCAATCTCCGCCAGGGTATTTCAACGAGCAGTACTTC
TRBV10-3	TRBJ2-5	few	-	CAIRDGRETQYF	TGTGCCATCCGGGACGGAAGAGAGACCCAGTACTTC
TRBV12-3/TRBV12-4	TRBJ1-1	-	TRBD1	CASSLREGANTEAFF	TGTGCCAGCAGTTTGAGGGAGGGGGCGAACACTGAAGCTTTCTTT
TRBV13	TRBJ2-7	few	TRBD2	CASSLGTSGIYEQYF	TGTGCCAGCAGCTTAGGGACTAGCGGGATCTACGAGCAGTACTTC
TRBV19	TRBJ1-2	-	-	CASSIGAGNYGYTF	TGTGCCAGTAGTATAGGGGCGGGAAACTATGGCTACACCTTC
TRBV9	TRBJ2-2	few	-	CASTGESTGELFF	TGTGCCAGCACGGGGGAGAGCACCGGGGAGCTGTTTTTT
TRBV3-1	TRBJ1-1	many	TRBD1	CASGPQGLDIRDRGTEAFF	TGTGCCAGTGGACCTCAGGGGTTGGATATTCGGGACAGAGGCACTGAAGCTTTCTTT
TRBV18	TRBJ2-7	many	TRBD1	CASSSIGQGVSYEQYF	TGTGCCAGCTCCTCGATAGGACAGGGGGTTTCCTACGAGCAGTACTTC
TRBV20-1	TRBJ2-7	few	TRBD2	CSASLLAGGGEQYF	TGCAGTGCTAGTTTACTAGCGGGGGGAGGCGAGCAGTACTTC